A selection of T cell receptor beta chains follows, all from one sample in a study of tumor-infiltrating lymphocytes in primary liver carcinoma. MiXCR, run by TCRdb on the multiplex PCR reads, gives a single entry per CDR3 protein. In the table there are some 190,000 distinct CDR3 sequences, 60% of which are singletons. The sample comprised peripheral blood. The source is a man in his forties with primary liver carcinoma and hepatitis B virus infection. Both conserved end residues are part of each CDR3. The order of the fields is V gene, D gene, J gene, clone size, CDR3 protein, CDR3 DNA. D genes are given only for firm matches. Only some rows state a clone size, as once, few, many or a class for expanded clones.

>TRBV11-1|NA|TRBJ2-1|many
CASSFGREQFF
TGTGCCAGCAGCTTCGGCAGGGAGCAGTTCTTC
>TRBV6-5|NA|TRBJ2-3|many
CASSYGVTYTDTQYF
TGTGCCAGCAGTTACGGGGTGACCTACACAGATACGCAGTATTTT
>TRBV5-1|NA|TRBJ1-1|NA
CASSPGIWNTEAFF
TGCGCCAGCAGCCCAGGGATCTGGAACACTGAAGCTTTCTTT
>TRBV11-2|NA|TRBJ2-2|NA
CASRRVETGEPFF
TGTGCCAGCCGGAGGGTTGAAACCGGGGAGCCGTTTTTT
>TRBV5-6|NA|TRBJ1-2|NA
CASSLRVADGYTF
TGTGCCAGCAGCTTGAGAGTTGCCGATGGCTACACCTTC
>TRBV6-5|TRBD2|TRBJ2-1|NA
CVSRPGLAGGYNEQFF
TGTGTCAGCAGGCCGGGACTAGCGGGAGGGTACAATGAGCAGTTCTTC
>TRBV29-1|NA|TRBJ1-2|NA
CSASPGRGGYTF
TGCAGCGCTAGTCCCGGGCGGGGTGGCTACACCTTC
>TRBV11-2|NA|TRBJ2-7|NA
CASSPQTGSNEQYF
TGTGCCAGCAGCCCTCAGACGGGGTCCAACGAGCAATACTTC
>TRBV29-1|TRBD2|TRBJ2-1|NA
CSLEPLTSGTYNEQFF
TGCAGCCTTGAACCCCTAACTAGCGGGACCTACAATGAGCAGTTCTTC
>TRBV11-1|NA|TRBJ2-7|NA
CASGLRDPYEQYF
TGTGCCAGTGGCTTACGGGACCCCTACGAGCAGTACTTC
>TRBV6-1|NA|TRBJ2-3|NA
CASSDVSYTDTQYF
TGTGCCAGCAGTGATGTCTCCTACACAGATACGCAGTATTTT
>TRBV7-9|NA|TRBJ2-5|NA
CASSFGAVQETQYF
TGTGCCAGCAGCTTCGGGGCTGTTCAGGAGACCCAGTACTTC
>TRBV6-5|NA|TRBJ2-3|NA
CASSYRHDTDTQYF
TGTGCCAGCAGTTACCGTCACGACACAGATACGCAGTATTTT
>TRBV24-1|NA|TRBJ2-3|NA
CATSPSLSTDTQYF
TGTGCCACCAGTCCTTCCCTTAGCACAGATACGCAGTATTTT
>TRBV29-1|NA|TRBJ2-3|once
CSVTRREGTGTQYF
TGCAGCGTCACCCGACGGGAGGGGACAGGTACGCAGTATTTT
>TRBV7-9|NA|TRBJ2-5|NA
CASNSLPVFQETQYF
TGTGCCAGCAACTCACTCCCGGTGTTCCAAGAGACCCAGTACTTC
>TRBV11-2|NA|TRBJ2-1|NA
CASSLFSSYNEQFF
TGTGCCAGCAGCTTATTCTCGTCCTACAATGAGCAGTTCTTC
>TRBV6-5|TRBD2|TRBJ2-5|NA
CASSYPSGSGETQNF
TGTGCAAGCAGTTACCCGAGCGGGAGTGGGGAGACCCAGAACTTC
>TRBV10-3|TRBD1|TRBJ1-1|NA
CAISEGTGSLMNTEAFF
TGTGCCATCAGTGAAGGGACAGGGAGCCTCATGAACACTGAAGCTTTCTTT
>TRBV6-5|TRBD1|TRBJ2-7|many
CASNRDRGYEQYF
TGTGCCAGTAACCGGGACAGGGGCTACGAGCAGTACTTC
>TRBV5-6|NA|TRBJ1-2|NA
CASSRARVGGCTF
TGTGCCAGCAGCCGAGCAAGGGTCGGTGGCTGCACCTTC
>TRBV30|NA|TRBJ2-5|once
CAWTQQETQYF
TGTGCCTGGACTCAACAGGAGACCCAGTACTTC
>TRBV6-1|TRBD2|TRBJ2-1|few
CASSEAGSGRANEQFF
TGTGCCAGCAGTGAAGCAGGTAGCGGGAGGGCGAATGAGCAGTTCTTC
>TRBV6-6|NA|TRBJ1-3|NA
CASSYSGPGGEEDF
TGTGCCAGCAGTTACTCAGGTCCCGGGGGGGAAGAGGATTTT
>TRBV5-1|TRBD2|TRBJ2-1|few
CASSLVAGVYEQFF
TGCGCCAGCAGCTTGGTAGCGGGAGTCTATGAGCAGTTCTTC
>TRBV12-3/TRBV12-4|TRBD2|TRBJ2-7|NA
CASSLISLGSGEQYF
TGTGCCAGCAGTTTAATAAGCCTAGGTAGCGGGGAGCAGTACTTC
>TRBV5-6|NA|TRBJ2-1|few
CASSLRSYNEQFF
TGTGCCAGCAGCTTGCGCTCCTACAATGAGCAGTTCTTC
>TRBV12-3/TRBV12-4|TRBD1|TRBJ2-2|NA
CANTTPGTAPGELFF
TGTGCCAACACAACTCCCGGGACAGCGCCCGGGGAGCTGTTTTTT